This TCR beta chain was found in a study of response to subunit inactivated influenza vaccine. The junction had 2 bases not matched to a gene; V was cut back by 0 bases and J by 14 bases. In germline, CDR1 is SEHNR, CDR2 FQNEAQ (reference sequence). The CDR3 is made up of 12 amino acids. Each CDR3 protein is one row after TCRdb ran MiXCR on the RT-PCR reads. The sample lists about 570,000 distinct CDR3 sequences; about 10% were seen once. Only a few counts were recorded for this clonotype. Its antigen is as yet unknown. Study-wide points: The authors offered the suggestion that each seasonal influenza vaccination recruits few new T cells.

The sequenced sample was PBMCs from blood, obtained on the day of vaccination. The chain has TRBV7-9 and TRBJ2-1; TRBD2 matches at 9 bases. This receptor was taken from a man aged 50-59 years who received an inactivated influenza vaccine. CDR3 sequence: CASSLAGTSKFF. In DNA form, the CDR3 reads TGTGCCAGCAGCTTAGCCGGGACTAGCAAGTTCTTC.